This T cell receptor (beta chain) was retrieved from a study of blood T cell repertoires in COVID-19. This CDR3 comprises 15 residues. Germline loops: CDR1 MNHEY, CDR2 SVGAGI. Trimming cost V 2 bases and J 3 bases, with 12 bases left between them. Here immunoSEQ multiplex PCR was the method, and the copy in TCRdb shows in-frame clones only, minus some. The table has 270,000 or so clones, under 90% seen once. This TCR derives from a human donor in a cohort sampled during active COVID-19. The sequenced sample consisted of peripheral blood. The chain uses TRBV6-5 and TRBJ2-3; perhaps TRBD1 as D (6 bases). The CDR3 nucleotides are TGTGCCAGCAGTTACGGAGGACAGTTAACAGATACGCAGTATTTT. This gives the protein CASSYGGQLTDTQYF.